The source of this T cell receptor (beta chain) is a study of PD-1 blockade in classical Hodgkin lymphoma. Regarding the study as a whole: Prior to therapy, complete responders displayed diversity much like that of newly diagnosed patients. With CD4+ cells, TCR diversity rose significantly by C4D1, but not with CD8+ cells.

A word on this clone: Antigen specificity is unknown.

Relapse after autologous stem cell transplantation occurred in every patient, and brentuximab vedotin exposure varied. Using immunoSEQ multiplex PCR, the repertoire was profiled, and TCRdb retains in-frame clones only, with some absent. This sample has some 96,000 clones, with 80% to 95% found just once. Germline V gene lookup returns CDR1 SEHNR and CDR2 FQNEAQ (reference sequence). This CDR3 region has 15 residues. V dropped 3 bases and J dropped 8; count of bases not matched to a gene: 10. This material consisted of peripheral blood mononuclear cells (PBMCs), taken at baseline. The receptor comes from a human donor with classical Hodgkin lymphoma. The V gene is TRBV7-9, the J gene TRBJ2-1; 7 positions match TRBD1. The CDR3 sequence is CASSLGTVRVDEQFF. CDR3 coding DNA: TGTGCCAGCAGCTTGGGGACAGTCAGGGTTGATGAGCAGTTCTTC.